Following are 27 T cell receptor beta chains from one sample sequenced in a study of shared clonotypes between healthy human individuals. Naivety among CD8 cells was defined by CD45RO negativity and positive CCR7 selection, thereby excluding terminally differentiated effector memory CD45RA+ cells. Sequencing was performed with immunoSEQ multiplex PCR; in TCRdb, only in-frame clones are kept and a portion is missing. This sample has about 2 million clones; less than 95% occur once, and the top ten carry about 1.1%. What was sequenced was naive CD8+ T cells sorted from blood. Receptor source: a man aged 18 to 35 in good health.

The chain recombines TRBV7-9 with TRBJ2-1, with TRBD2 matching over 9 bases. Per the germline V gene, CDR1 is SEHNR and CDR2 is FQNEAQ (reference sequence). The CDR3 spans 15 residues. V dropped 5 bases and J dropped 9; count of bases not matched to a gene: 11. The DNA of the CDR3 is TGTGCCAGCAGCCCTTTAGCGGGAGCGGATGGTGAGCAGTTCTTC. Its protein is CASSPLAGADGEQFF. The variable domain in full, completed from reference TRBV7-9 and TRBJ2-1, reads DTGVSQNPRHKITKRGQNVTFRCDPISEHNRLYWYRQTLGQGPEFLTYFQNEAQLEKSRLLSDRFSAERPKGSFSTLEIQRTEQGDSAMYLCASSPLAGADGEQFFGPGTRLTVL.

The chain combines TRBV21-1 with TRBJ2-5; TRBD1 was called by the table and not checked on the DNA. TRBV21-1 is annotated as a pseudogene. CDR3 size: 15 residues. As DNA, the CDR3 is TGTGCCAGCAGCATTCGGACAGGGGAGGGAGAGACCCAGTACTTC. Amino acids: CASSIRTGEGETQYF.

V is TRBV28 and J is TRBJ1-1; D uncertain. CDR3 size: 14 residues. Germline lookup yields CDR1 MDHEN and CDR2 SYDVKM. Trimming stripped 5 bases from V and 1 base from J, with 11 bases between. The CDR3 reads CASSHRPGNTEAFF. CDR3 DNA sequence: TGTGCCAGCAGTCACCGCCCTGGGAACACTGAAGCTTTCTTT.

This clone has just one count. This chain connects TRBV27 to TRBJ2-1, with no clear D. The CDR3 has 14 residues. V gave up 3 bases and J gave up 2 bases, with 8 bases separating them. The V gene's germline CDR1 is MNHEY and CDR2 SMNVEV (reference sequence). The CDR3 region is CASSLAVPYNEQFF. CDR3 nucleotides: TGTGCCAGCAGTTTGGCAGTCCCCTACAATGAGCAGTTCTTC.

This CDR3 reads CASSLLGDPVNTIYF. The CDR3 coding sequence is TGTGCCAGCAGCTTACTGGGGGATCCAGTAAACACCATATATTTT. The chain has TRBV7-8 and TRBJ1-3; the D gene is possibly TRBD1 (5 bases). This CDR3 has 15 amino acids. Per the germline V gene, CDR1 is SGHVS and CDR2 is FQNEAQ. The ends were cut back, 2 bases at V and 6 bases at J, with 14 bases in the middle.

This rearrangement joins TRBV4-1 to TRBJ1-1; D uncertain. CDR1 and CDR2 from the germline V gene are MGHRA and YSYEKL. The V gene lost 0 bases and the J gene lost 6 bases, with 14 bases spanning the gap. This CDR3 is 15 amino acids long. Here the CDR3 reads CASSQDIGTPSEAFF. The CDR3 DNA sequence: TGCGCCAGCAGCCAAGATATTGGCACTCCTTCTGAAGCTTTCTTT.

This rearrangement joins TRBV11-1 to TRBJ2-3, with 8 bases identical to TRBD2. Germline CDR1 and CDR2: SGHAT and FQDESV (reference sequence). J lost 2 bases, V lost 5 bases, and 3 bases had no gene match. This CDR3 region has 14 residues. CDR3 protein: CASSERETTDTQYF. The CDR3 DNA follows: TGTGCCAGCAGCGAGCGGGAGACCACAGATACGCAGTATTTT.

This sequence joins TRBV10-2 and TRBJ2-1; 7 bases line up with TRBD2. CDR3 length: 14 residues. The J segment lost 3 bases and the V segment lost 10 bases, leaving 9 bases of the junction unmatched. The V gene's germline CDR1 is WSHSY and CDR2 SAAADI. In DNA form, the CDR3 reads TGCGCCATAGCCTCCGGGACTATCTACAATGAGCAGTTCTTC. Translated: CAIASGTIYNEQFF.

This chain links TRBV9 with TRBJ2-5, with D possibly matching TRBD1 (6 bases). V lost 0 bases and J 1 base, leaving 19 bases between the germline ends. Germline V gene sequence: CDR1 SGDLS, CDR2 YYNGEE. The CDR3 totals 18 residues. CDR3 protein: CASSVAPKGGASQETQYF. The CDR3 bases are TGTGCCAGCAGCGTAGCCCCAAAAGGGGGAGCCTCCCAAGAGACCCAGTACTTC.

V is TRBV27 and J is TRBJ1-4; 7 nucleotides line up with TRBD1. Trimming removed 6 bases from V and 5 bases from J; junction bases left unmatched: 6. The CDR3 totals 14 residues. Per the germline V gene, CDR1 is MNHEY and CDR2 is SMNVEV (reference sequence). For the CDR3, the DNA is TGTGCCAGCAGACCTAGGGGGCAAAATGAAAAACTGTTTTTT. It encodes CASRPRGQNEKLFF. The entire variable domain, with the rest obtained from reference TRBV27 and TRBJ1-4, is as follows: EAQVTQNPRYLITVTGKKLTVTCSQNMNHEYMSWYRQDPGLGLRQIYYSMNVEVTDKGDVPEGYKVSRKEKRNFPLILESPSPNQTSLYFCASRPRGQNEKLFFGSGTQLSVL.

J is TRBJ2-7 and V is TRBV9, with 9 bases lining up with TRBD2. In germline, CDR1 is SGDLS, CDR2 YYNGEE. V was pared by 3 bases and J by 6 bases, with 10 bases of the junction left unmatched. The CDR3 extends over 15 amino acids. The CDR3 DNA sequence: TGTGCCAGCAGCGCGTGGGACACGCGGGAGGGCGAGCAGTACTTC. Amino acid sequence: CASSAWDTREGEQYF.

The genes are TRBV5-1 and TRBJ2-5; 9 nucleotides line up with TRBD1. The CDR3 runs 14 residues. Germline-derived CDR1 and CDR2 are SGHRS and YFSETQ. The ends lost 5 bases at V and 6 bases at J; junction bases unmatched: 8. This chain's CDR3 is CASRGTGSWKTQYF. The CDR3 DNA reads as TGCGCCAGCAGGGGGACAGGGAGTTGGAAGACCCAGTACTTC. Full variable domain (outside the CDR3, taken from reference TRBV5-1 and TRBJ2-5): KAGVTQTPRYLIKTRGQQVTLSCSPISGHRSVSWYQQTPGQGLQFLFEYFSETQRNKGNFPGRFSGRQFSNSRSEMNVSTLELGDSALYLCASRGTGSWKTQYFGPGTRLLVL.

V and J are TRBV7-9 and TRBJ1-1; tentative D call: TRBD1 (6 bases). This CDR3 comprises 15 residues. V lost 3 bases to trimming and J lost 4 bases, with 15 bases between them. CDR1 and CDR2 from the germline V gene are SEHNR and FQNEAQ (reference sequence). CDR3 sequence: CASSLETGLTTEAFF. The DNA of the CDR3 is TGTGCCAGCAGCTTGGAGACAGGTTTGACCACTGAAGCTTTCTTT.

The chain recombines TRBV11-1 with TRBJ2-5; D is unclear. The CDR3 totals 13 residues. The V gene's germline CDR1 is SGHAT and CDR2 FQDESV (reference sequence). Trimming stripped 1 base from V and 4 bases from J, with 7 bases between. CDR3 nucleotides: TGTGCCAGCAGCTTAGTGGCTACAGAGACCCAGTACTTC. Protein sequence: CASSLVATETQYF.

This clone was recorded a few times. Other nucleotide sequences from this sample produce the same CDR3. The chain uses TRBV7-9 and TRBJ1-2, with 10 positions matching TRBD1. Trimming at V came to 3 bases and at J to 6 bases, leaving 1 base not matched to a gene. This CDR3 contains 13 residues. Per the germline V gene, CDR1 is SEHNR and CDR2 is FQNEAQ (reference sequence). In DNA form, the CDR3 reads TGTGCCAGCAGCTTCGGACAGGGGGATGGCTACACCTTC. This gives the protein CASSFGQGDGYTF.

The rearrangement links TRBV6-5 to TRBJ1-1; D is uncertain. Germline lookup yields CDR1 MNHEY and CDR2 SVGAGI. The CDR3 is 14 residues long. V was pared by 6 bases and J by 0 bases, with 11 bases between. The CDR3 is CASRSLGMNTEAFF. The CDR3 DNA is TGTGCCAGCAGGTCGCTGGGTATGAACACTGAAGCTTTCTTT.

V usage is TRBV10-3 and J usage is TRBJ1-1, with TRBD1 matching 7 bases. The CDR3 has 12 residues. Germline CDR1 ENHRY, CDR2 SYGVKD. J gave up 5 bases and V 9 bases, and 6 bases lay outside the gene matches. CDR3 residues: CAMRTGGTEAFF. DNA for the CDR3: TGTGCCATGAGGACAGGAGGTACTGAAGCTTTCTTT.

This clone has a single count. The chain uses TRBV13 and TRBJ2-3; D remains unclear. CDR1 PRHDT and CDR2 FYEKMQ come from the germline V gene (reference sequence). CDR3 length: 15 residues. Trimming shortened V by 0 bases and J by 1 base, and 8 bases separated the two germline ends. The CDR3 DNA follows: TGTGCCAGCAGCTTAGGCGGCTGGGGCACAGATACGCAGTATTTT. This translates into CASSLGGWGTDTQYF.

The chain employs TRBV9 and TRBJ2-2; perhaps TRBD2 as D (5 bases). CDR1 SGDLS and CDR2 YYNGEE come from the germline V gene. The CDR3 length is 14 residues. Trimming took 1 base from V and 2 from J, leaving 6 bases between them. The CDR3 DNA sequence: TGTGCCAGCAGCGTAAGACTAAACACCGGGGAGCTGTTTTTT. Amino acids: CASSVRLNTGELFF. The full variable domain, rest sourced from reference TRBV9 and TRBJ2-2, is DSGVTQTPKHLITATGQRVTLRCSPRSGDLSVYWYQQSLDQGLQFLIQYYNGEERAKGNILERFSAQQFPDLHSELNLSSLELGDSALYFCASSVRLNTGELFFGEGSRLTVL.

The chain has TRBV28 and TRBJ2-3, with D hard to call. CDR1 is MDHEN and CDR2 is SYDVKM in the germline V gene. The length of the CDR3 is 14 residues. V was clipped by 6 bases and J by 2 bases, with 12 bases between them. CDR3 protein: CASSLRLTTDTQYF. CDR3 bases: TGTGCCAGCAGCCTACGCCTTACCACAGATACGCAGTATTTT.

The rearrangement uses TRBV2 and TRBJ2-5, with 8 bases lining up with TRBD2. CDR1 and CDR2 from the germline V gene are SNHLY and FYNNEI. The CDR3 runs to 14 residues. Unmatched junction bases numbered 8, after V lost 8 bases and J lost 3 bases. In DNA, the CDR3 is TGTGCCAGCGAGGTAGCGGGAAACGAAGAGACCCAGTACTTC. This gives the protein CASEVAGNEETQYF. Full variable domain (missing parts from reference TRBV2 and TRBJ2-5): EPEVTQTPSHQVTQMGQEVILRCVPISNHLYFYWYRQILGQKVEFLVSFYNNEISEKSEIFDDQFSVERPDGSNFTLKIRSTKLEDSAMYFCASEVAGNEETQYFGPGTRLLVL.

The chain is built from TRBV7-6 and TRBJ1-1; 11 bases agree with TRBD1. Germline V gives CDR1 SGHVS, CDR2 FNYEAQ. The length of the CDR3 is 18 residues. V gave up 4 bases and J gave up 1 base; unmatched junction bases: 11. CDR3 bases: TGTGCCAGCAGCTCTGGCTGGGGACAGGGGGACGGGAACACTGAAGCTTTCTTT. Translating gives CASSSGWGQGDGNTEAFF.

About this clone: Other DNA sequences in the same sample also yield this CDR3. The V call is TRBV7-9, the J call TRBJ2-1, with 16 nucleotides matching TRBD2. The CDR3 runs 15 residues. Trimming cost V 3 bases and J 9 bases; bases outside gene matches: 2. Germline CDR1 and CDR2: SEHNR and FQNEAQ (reference sequence). CDR3 sequence (DNA): TGTGCCAGCAGCTTGGGGACTAGCGGGAGGGGTGAGCAGTTCTTC. Translated, it gives CASSLGTSGRGEQFF.

The V call is TRBV19, the J call TRBJ2-1; tentative D call: TRBD1 (5 bases). V lost 0 bases and J 6 bases, leaving 9 bases between the germline ends. The germline V gene encodes CDR1 LNHDA and CDR2 SQIVND (reference sequence). The CDR3 loop spans 14 amino acids. The CDR3 nucleotides are TGTGCCAGTAGTATAGATCCCCAGGGCAATGAGCAGTTCTTC. It yields the protein CASSIDPQGNEQFF.

The chain uses TRBV20-1 and TRBJ1-3; D unresolved. V was clipped by 6 bases and J by 3 bases, with 6 bases between them. The germline V gene has CDR1 DFQATT and CDR2 SNEGSKA (reference sequence). The CDR3 is made up of 11 amino acids. The CDR3 DNA is TGCAGTGCGGGGAATGGAAACACCATATATTTT. This encodes CSAGNGNTIYF.

The chain carries TRBV16 and TRBJ1-2; D might be TRBD1 (5 bases). The V end was cut by 1 base, the J end by 6 bases, with 18 bases between. The CDR3 covers 16 residues. The V gene's germline CDR1 is KGHSY and CDR2 FQNENV. CDR3: CASSQFARDPVNGYTF. The CDR3 DNA reads TGTGCCAGCAGCCAATTCGCCCGGGACCCCGTGAATGGCTACACCTTC.

The CDR3 DNA reads as TGCGCCAGCAGCCAAGAGATGACAGGGGGCGCCTACGAGCAGTACTTC. The encoded protein is CASSQEMTGGAYEQYF. The V and J genes are TRBV4-1 and TRBJ2-7; 10 bases are shared with TRBD1. The CDR3 runs 16 residues. Germline assignment: CDR1 MGHRA and CDR2 YSYEKL. With V trimmed by 0 bases and J by 2 bases, 4 bases remained unmatched.